This TCR beta chain was profiled in a study of T cells expressing NK-cell markers. At the level of the study: One of the eight sequenced donors was seronegative, whereas the other seven were HCMV-seropositive.

With regard to this clonotype: The antigen is undetermined.

For each CDR3 protein, TCRdb gives one entry from its re-call of the 5' RACE reads, without DNA. The sample data list 350,000 to 450,000 distinct CDR3 sequences. Findings of the study overall: HCMV specificity of expanded NKG2C+ T cell clones remained unclear.

Germline V gene lookup returns CDR1 DFQATT and CDR2 SNEGSKA (reference sequence). The CDR3 spans 13 residues. The sequence derives from a man aged 18-75 years in good health. The gene calls are TRBV20-1 and TRBJ2-1; TCRdb's D call, TRBD1, is unchecked because there is no DNA. Material: blood T cells: a sorted CD56 or NKG2C T cell subset, CD4+ or CD8+ T cells, or bulk PBMC T cells (not recorded which). The CDR3 loop is CSARRFRGNEQFF.